The 15 T cell receptor beta chains presented below share a single source sample, sequenced in a study of human CD8 memory T cell subsets. Making the TCR beta libraries relied on UMI-labeled 5' RACE. TCRdb reanalyzed the 5' RACE reads, giving one entry per CDR3 protein sequence and no DNA. The sample data list around 12,000 distinct CDR3 sequences. The sample was CD8+ T cells from PBMCs. Source of these receptors: a human donor in good health.

This chain uses TRBV27 with TRBJ2-2; TCRdb picks TRBD2, but there is no DNA to check that call. In germline, CDR1 is MNHEY, CDR2 SMNVEV (reference sequence). The CDR3 has 14 amino acids. The CDR3 region is CASSSGLVPGELFF.

The rearrangement links TRBV29-1 to TRBJ2-1. This CDR3 has 12 residues. Germline CDR1 and CDR2: SQVTM and ANQGSEA. The CDR3 reads CSVERSYNEQFF.

The J gene is TRBJ2-5, the V gene TRBV7-6; TCRdb's D call of TRBD1 is untestable without DNA. This CDR3 spans 15 amino acids. Germline CDR1 SGHVS, CDR2 FNYEAQ. This CDR3 is CASSTPGQTSETQYF.

The chain couples TRBV10-3 to TRBJ1-1. The CDR3 consists of 16 residues. In germline, CDR1 is ENHRY, CDR2 SYGVKD. CDR3 residues: CAISESMGGRNTEAFF.

V gene TRBV6-6 combines with J gene TRBJ2-4; as DNA is missing, the TRBD1 call by TCRdb cannot be tested. The germline CDR1 and CDR2 sequences are MNHNY and SVGAGI (reference sequence). This CDR3 region has 13 residues. CDR3: CASSLDRGDDQYF.

V gene TRBV14 combines with J gene TRBJ2-5. This CDR3 has 13 residues. Germline values: CDR1 SGHDN, CDR2 FVKESK. The CDR3 here is CASSPTLEETQYF.

The J gene is TRBJ2-2, the V gene TRBV19; the TCRdb call, TRBD1, lacks DNA for checking. CDR3 length: 15 amino acids. Per the germline V gene, CDR1 is LNHDA and CDR2 is SQIVND (reference sequence). The CDR3 sequence: CASSPQGGNTGELFF. Full variable domain (rest looked up from reference TRBV19 and TRBJ2-2): DGGITQSPKYLFRKEGQNVTLSCEQNLNHDAMYWYRQDPGQGLRLIYYSQIVNDFQKGDIAEGYSVSREKKESFPLTVTSAQKNPTAFYLCASSPQGGNTGELFFGEGSRLTVL.

Considering frequency, this clonotype is medium-sized (0.01 to 0.1%). The chain uses TRBV27 and TRBJ2-1. Germline V gene sequence: CDR1 MNHEY, CDR2 SMNVEV (reference sequence). This CDR3 spans 14 amino acids. CDR3: CASSLRVVYNEQFF.

The chain joins TRBV30 to TRBJ2-7; TCRdb names TRBD1, which stays unverified in the absence of DNA. The CDR3 extends over 13 amino acids. Germline V gives CDR1 GTSNPN, CDR2 SVGIG (reference sequence). This CDR3 is CAWSVGQGNPQYF.

The genes are TRBV20-1 and TRBJ2-7; TCRdb proposes TRBD2, but this gene call is untestable without DNA. Germline loops: CDR1 DFQATT, CDR2 SNEGSKA (reference sequence). The CDR3 totals 13 residues. CDR3 in amino acids: CSARLAGLYEQYF.

Frequency places this clonotype as medium-sized (0.01 to 0.1%). The chain uses TRBV28 and TRBJ1-1. Per germline, CDR1 MDHEN and CDR2 SYDVKM. The CDR3 length is 11 residues. The CDR3 sequence is CASTMNTEAFF.

This chain joins TRBV7-6 and TRBJ2-1; TCRdb's assignment of TRBD1 cannot be checked, as there is no DNA. The V gene's germline CDR1 is SGHVS and CDR2 FNYEAQ. The CDR3 sequence is 14 residues long. The CDR3 reads CASSRRQGRYEQFF.

The chain carries TRBV7-2 and TRBJ2-3; the TCRdb call, TRBD2, lacks DNA for checking. The CDR3 covers 16 residues. From germline, CDR1 is SGHTA and CDR2 FQGNSA. CDR3 amino acids: CASSLLAAGFTDTQYF.

The chain couples TRBV28 to TRBJ2-2; absent DNA, TCRdb's TRBD1 call cannot be checked. The CDR3 totals 13 residues. Germline V CDR1 and CDR2: MDHEN, SYDVKM. The chain's CDR3 is CASSRGEDGELFF.

The CDR3 protein is CSVAGQGAAEQYF. The genes are TRBV29-1 and TRBJ2-7; without DNA, the TCRdb call of TRBD1 cannot be checked. The CDR3 contains 13 residues. The germline gives CDR1 SQVTM, CDR2 ANQGSEA.